This TCR beta chain comes out of a study of T cell changes during pregnancy in multiple sclerosis. The data were produced by immunoSEQ multiplex PCR, yet TCRdb's version contains in-frame clones alone and is incomplete. This table holds about 93,000 clones, 92% found once. This CDR3 is built from 15 residues. Trimming took off 4 bases at V and 4 bases at J, with 15 bases between the two ends. Germline V CDR1 and CDR2: SGHDT, YYEEEE. This TCR derives from a female donor with multiple sclerosis, enrolled in a pregnancy study. The rearrangement links TRBV5-6 to TRBJ1-3; TRBD1 might be the D (5 bases). The sequencing here drew on peripheral blood, taken after pregnancy. The CDR3 nucleotides read TGTGCCAGCAGCAACTGGGGGACTCCCGGAAACACCATATATTTT. Translation gives CASSNWGTPGNTIYF.